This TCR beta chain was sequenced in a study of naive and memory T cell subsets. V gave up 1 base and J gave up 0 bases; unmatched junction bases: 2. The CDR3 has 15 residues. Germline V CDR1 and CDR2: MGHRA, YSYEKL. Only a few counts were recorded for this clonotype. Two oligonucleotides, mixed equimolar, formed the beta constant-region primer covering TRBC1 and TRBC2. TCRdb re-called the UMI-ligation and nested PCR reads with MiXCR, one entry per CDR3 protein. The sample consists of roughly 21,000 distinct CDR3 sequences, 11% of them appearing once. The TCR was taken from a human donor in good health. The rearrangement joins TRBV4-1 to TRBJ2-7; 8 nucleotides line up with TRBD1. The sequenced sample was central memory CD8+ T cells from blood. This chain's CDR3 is CASSQGDRSSYEQYF. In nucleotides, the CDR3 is TGCGCCAGCAGCCAAGGGGACAGGAGCTCCTACGAGCAGTACTTC.